This entry lists 9 T cell receptor beta chains sequenced from one sample in a study of blood T cells in healthy people across ages. It was with a sample-barcoded 5' primer and a J-beta primer mix that a second PCR of about 6 to 12 cycles was run. TCRdb passed the 5' RACE reads through MiXCR, listing each CDR3 protein once. The sample has hundreds of thousands of distinct CDR3 sequences, around 62% seen once. The sequencing input was blood. All receptors come from a man aged 25-45 years in good health.

In this sample, this clonotype turned up once. Because the CDR3 is missing its conserved closing phenylalanine or tryptophan, this is likely a read error. The gene calls are TRBV10-3 and TRBJ2-7, with D perhaps being TRBD1 or TRBD2 (5 bases each). The CDR3 contains 14 residues. Trimming pared 7 bases from V and 1 base from J, leaving 14 bases between. Germline V gene sequence: CDR1 ENHRY, CDR2 SYGVKD. In nucleotides, the CDR3 is TGTGCCATCAACTCCGGGACCCTTTCCTACGAGCAGTACTCC. Its translation is CAINSGTLSYEQYS.

This clonotype was detected a few times. This sequence joins TRBV6-2 or TRBV6-3 and TRBJ2-6; 7 bases line up with TRBD2. In germline, CDR1 is MNHEY, CDR2 SVGEGT. Trimming removed 5 bases from V and 2 bases from J; junction bases left unmatched: 3. This CDR3 contains 15 residues. For the CDR3, the DNA is TGTGCCAGCAGTCCGACTAGCACTGGGGCCAACGTCCTGACTTTC. Its translation: CASSPTSTGANVLTF.

This clonotype occurred a few times. The chain combines TRBV12-3 or TRBV12-4 with TRBJ1-5; unclear D gene. Trimming removed 5 bases from V and 4 bases from J, with 9 bases in between. The CDR3 loop spans 13 amino acids. The CDR3 nucleotides read TGTGCCAGCAGTCTAAGGGTAAATCAGCCCCAGCATTTT. It codes for CASSLRVNQPQHF.

The CDR3 DNA is TGCAGTGCTAGGGGTGGGATGGGTGGCAATGAGCAGTTCTTC. Its protein product is CSARGGMGGNEQFF. The chain recombines TRBV20-1 with TRBJ2-1; D remains ambiguous. The V gene's germline CDR1 is DFQATT and CDR2 SNEGSKA (reference sequence). V lost 3 bases and J 6 bases, leaving 15 bases between the germline ends. This CDR3 region has 14 residues.

This clonotype was detected only once. The chain employs TRBV7-2 and TRBJ2-5; 14 bases match TRBD2. Looked up from germline, CDR1 is SGHTA and CDR2 is FQGNSA. V lost 5 bases, J lost 4 bases, and 3 bases stayed unmatched. The CDR3 runs to 15 residues. The CDR3 loop is CASSRTSGGTETQYF. As DNA, the CDR3 is TGTGCCAGCAGCCGGACTAGCGGGGGGACAGAGACCCAGTACTTC.

The chain employs TRBV7-2 and TRBJ2-5, with D maybe TRBD2 (5 bases). V lost 3 bases and J 0 bases, leaving 8 bases between the germline ends. This CDR3 spans 14 amino acids. The germline V gene has CDR1 SGHTA and CDR2 FQGNSA. The CDR3: CASSFSGYQETQYF. The CDR3 coding sequence is TGTGCCAGCAGCTTTTCGGGGTACCAAGAGACCCAGTACTTC.

V and J are TRBV3-1 and TRBJ2-3, with TRBD2 matching over 11 bases. Germline V gene data show CDR1 as LGHDT and CDR2 as YNNKEL (reference sequence). The CDR3 runs 19 residues. The V segment lost 0 bases and the J segment 2 bases; nucleotides outside the gene matches: 10. The CDR3 DNA follows: TGTGCCAGCAGCCAAGAAGCGGAACTAGCGGGGGCCCCCACAGATACGCAGTATTTT. Amino acids: CASSQEAELAGAPTDTQYF.

J is TRBJ2-5 and V is TRBV7-2, with 15 bases lining up with TRBD2. The CDR3 sequence is 18 residues long. The germline V gene has CDR1 SGHTA and CDR2 FQGNSA. The ends lost 1 base at V and 11 bases at J; junction bases unmatched: 14. DNA of the CDR3: TGTGCCAGCAGCTTAGAGGGGACTAGCGGGAGGTACTACAATGAGCAGTACTTC. Encoded protein: CASSLEGTSGRYYNEQYF.

The V gene is TRBV27, the J gene TRBJ1-2, with 9 bases matching TRBD1. Losses at the gene ends were 6 bases for V and 2 bases for J; bases not matched to a gene: 4. CDR1 is MNHEY and CDR2 is SMNVEV in the germline V gene (reference sequence). The length of the CDR3 is 14 residues. This CDR3 reads CASRQDRGNYGYTF. DNA of the CDR3: TGTGCCAGCAGACAGGACAGGGGAAACTATGGCTACACCTTC.